The 9 T cell receptor beta chains listed next were all sequenced from one sample in a study of cytomegalovirus exposure and HLA in healthy donors. This PCR relied on a set of 60 Vbeta primers and 13 Jbeta primers. Some clones are missing from TCRdb's copy, which holds only in-frame ones; the method was immunoSEQ multiplex PCR. The table includes around 170,000 clones, 75% to 90% detected once. Material: PBMCs. These receptors were taken from a woman aged 45-59 years in good health and CMV-seropositive.

The chain recombines TRBV9 with TRBJ2-1; tentative D call: TRBD2 (6 bases). The CDR3 is 18 residues long. V gave up 0 bases and J gave up 5 bases, with 21 bases separating them. Per the germline V gene, CDR1 is SGDLS and CDR2 is YYNGEE. For the CDR3, the DNA is TGTGCCAGCAGCGTAGGAGCGGCGGGGAGGCCCCTTCACAATGAGCAGTTCTTC. Translation gives CASSVGAAGRPLHNEQFF.

The rearrangement joins TRBV11-2 to TRBJ2-5; D unclear. The assigned J gene may be wrong: the sequence end matches TRBJ2-7 better. CDR1 and CDR2 (germline): SGHAT, FQNNGV. This CDR3 comprises 13 residues. The CDR3 region has the DNA TGTGCCAGCAGCTTAGATCGAGGTAACGAGCAGTACTTC. It specifies CASSLDRGNEQYF.

The chain is built from TRBV6-4 and TRBJ2-2, with 12 bases matching TRBD2. This CDR3 has 16 residues. The V and J ends lost 6 bases and 0 bases, in that order; junction bases with no gene match: 2. In germline, CDR1 is MRHNA, CDR2 SNTAGT. The CDR3 coding sequence is TGTGCCAGCAGACTAGCGGGGGGAACGAACACCGGGGAGCTGTTTTTT. Translated, it gives CASRLAGGTNTGELFF.

This clone has only one observation. For the CDR3, the DNA is TGCGCCAGCAGCCAAGATTACGGACTAGCGGGGATCTACAATGAGCAGTTCTTC. This gives the protein CASSQDYGLAGIYNEQFF. This chain joins TRBV4-1 and TRBJ2-1; 12 bases are shared with TRBD2. CDR1 and CDR2 (germline): MGHRA, YSYEKL. The CDR3 has 18 amino acids. The trim removed 0 bases at V and 3 bases at J, leaving 6 bases unmatched.

The rearrangement joins TRBV10-1 to TRBJ2-7; 7 positions match TRBD1. The length of the CDR3 is 13 residues. Germline trimming cut 3 bases from V and 5 bases from J; bases unmatched to any gene: 4. CDR1 and CDR2 from the germline V gene are WNHNN and SYGVQD (reference sequence). The CDR3 sequence is CASSETGVNEQYF. The CDR3 nucleotides are TGCGCCAGCAGTGAAACAGGGGTGAACGAGCAGTACTTC.

The J gene is TRBJ1-5, the V gene TRBV7-8; 7 bases are shared with TRBD1. Germline CDR1 and CDR2: SGHVS and FQNEAQ. The J segment lost 5 bases and the V segment lost 1 base, leaving 11 bases of the junction unmatched. This CDR3 region has 17 residues. The CDR3 protein is CASSLEQGFARDQPQHF. In DNA, the CDR3 is TGTGCCAGCAGCTTAGAACAGGGGTTCGCAAGAGATCAGCCCCAGCATTTT.

V and J are TRBV5-1 and TRBJ2-7; 8 bases are a match to TRBD2. This CDR3 is built from 16 residues. The junction had 5 bases not matched to a gene; V was cut back by 0 bases and J by 0 bases. The germline CDR1 and CDR2 sequences are SGHRS and YFSETQ. CDR3 bases: TGCGCCAGCAGCTTGGAGGGACTAGGGGGCTCCTACGAGCAGTACTTC. It specifies CASSLEGLGGSYEQYF.

V gene TRBV5-1 combines with J gene TRBJ2-2; D possibly corresponds to TRBD1 (6 bases). V was shortened by 4 bases and J by 4 bases, with 14 bases between the two germline ends. This CDR3 spans 15 amino acids. Germline V gives CDR1 SGHRS, CDR2 YFSETQ. The CDR3 region is CASSTLQGGTGELFF. CDR3 DNA: TGCGCCAGCAGCACCCTACAGGGCGGCACCGGGGAGCTGTTTTTT.

V gene TRBV7-8 combines with J gene TRBJ1-2; 10 bases match TRBD1. From germline, CDR1 is SGHVS and CDR2 FQNEAQ. Trimming at V came to 2 bases and at J to 1 base, leaving 7 bases not matched to a gene. This CDR3 spans 17 amino acids. The CDR3 sequence is CASSLTKGQGNNYGYTF. The CDR3 DNA follows: TGTGCCAGCAGCTTAACAAAGGGACAGGGGAATAACTATGGCTACACCTTC.